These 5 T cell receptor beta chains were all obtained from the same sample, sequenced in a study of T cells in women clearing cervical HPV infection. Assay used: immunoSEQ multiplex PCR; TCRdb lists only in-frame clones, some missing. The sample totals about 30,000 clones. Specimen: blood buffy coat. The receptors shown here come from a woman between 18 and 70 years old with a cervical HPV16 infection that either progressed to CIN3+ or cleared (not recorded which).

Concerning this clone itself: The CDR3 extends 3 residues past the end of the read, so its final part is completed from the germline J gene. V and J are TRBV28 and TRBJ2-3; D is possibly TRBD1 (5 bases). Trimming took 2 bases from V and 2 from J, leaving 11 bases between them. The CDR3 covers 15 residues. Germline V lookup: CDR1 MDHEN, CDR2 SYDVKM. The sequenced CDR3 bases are TGTGCCAGCAGTTTAAGGACAAGCGCCACAGATACG. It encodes CASSLRTSATDT. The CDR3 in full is CASSLRTSATDTQYF.

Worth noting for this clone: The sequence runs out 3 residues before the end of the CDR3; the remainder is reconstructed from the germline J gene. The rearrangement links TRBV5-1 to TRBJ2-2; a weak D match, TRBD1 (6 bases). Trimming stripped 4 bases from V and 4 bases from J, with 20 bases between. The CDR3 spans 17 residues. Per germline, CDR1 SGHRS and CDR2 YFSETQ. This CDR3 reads CASSKREGTPATGELFF. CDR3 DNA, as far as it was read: TGCGCCAGCAGCAAAAGGGAAGGGACACCTGCCACCGGGGAG.

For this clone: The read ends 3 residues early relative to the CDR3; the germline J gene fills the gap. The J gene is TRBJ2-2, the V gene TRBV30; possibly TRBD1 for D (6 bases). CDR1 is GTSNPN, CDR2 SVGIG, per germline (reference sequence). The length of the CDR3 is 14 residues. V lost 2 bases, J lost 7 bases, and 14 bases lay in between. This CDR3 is CAWSSGQSGGELFF. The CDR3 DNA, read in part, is TGTGCCTGGAGTTCTGGACAGAGCGGCGGGGAG.

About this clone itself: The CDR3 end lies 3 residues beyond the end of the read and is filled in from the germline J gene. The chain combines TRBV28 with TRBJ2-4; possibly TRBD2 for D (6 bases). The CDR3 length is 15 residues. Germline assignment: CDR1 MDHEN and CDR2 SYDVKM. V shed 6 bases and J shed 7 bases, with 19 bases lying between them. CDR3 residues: CASSPGSRAGNIQYF. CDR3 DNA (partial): TGTGCCAGCAGCCCCGGGAGCAGGGCCGGGAACATT.

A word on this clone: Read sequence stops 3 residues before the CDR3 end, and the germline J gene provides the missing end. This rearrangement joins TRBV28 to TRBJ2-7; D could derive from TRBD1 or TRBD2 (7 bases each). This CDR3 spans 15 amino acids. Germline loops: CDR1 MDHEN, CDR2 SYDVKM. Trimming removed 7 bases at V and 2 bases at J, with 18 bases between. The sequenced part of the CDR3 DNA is TGTGCCAGCATCCTGGGGAGGGGGCTCACCTACGAG. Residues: CASILGRGLTYE. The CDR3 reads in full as CASILGRGLTYEQYF.